The text below deals with one T cell receptor beta chain. The record originates from a study of blood T cell repertoires in COVID-19. Background on the study: Samples of COVID-19 (acute and convalescent) were obtained from the United States, Italy and Spain.

In the source study's methods: By means of reference gene primer amplification, nucleated cell counts were estimated. Some clones are missing from TCRdb's copy, which holds only in-frame ones; the method was immunoSEQ multiplex PCR. V and J calls plus clone size are reproduced from that table; the DNA served to infer D and trimming. The repertoire holds 200,000 to 250,000 clones, with 85% to 90% as singletons. Categorization into cohorts depended on clinical history that participants reported. A case of COVID-19 had been met by exposed participants within 2 weeks before study entry. Material for sequencing was PBMCs or T cells enriched from blood (not recorded which). The receptor was isolated from a man aged 30-40 years who had been exposed to COVID-19.

In DNA form, the CDR3 reads TGCGCCAGCAGCCAAACCGAGGGGGTCGAAAAACTGTTTTTT. Its translation is CASSQTEGVEKLFF. The chain combines TRBV4-1 with TRBJ1-4; possibly TRBD1 for D (6 bases). CDR1 is MGHRA and CDR2 is YSYEKL in the germline V gene. V lost 2 bases and J lost 8, with 12 bases in between. This CDR3 has 14 amino acids.